This T cell receptor beta chain was recorded in a study of cytotoxic CD8 clonotypes in ibrutinib-treated CLL. Study-wide background: The cohort had 10 to 11 relapsed/refractory and fewer than 16 treatment-naive patients, about 18 IGHV unmutated. Overall study results and limits: Clonality grew at ibrutinib response; at progression, it decreased back toward baseline. With treatment, public clonotypes, which were uncommon, either contracted or remained stable.

Using immunoSEQ multiplex PCR, the repertoire was profiled, and TCRdb retains in-frame clones only, with some absent. The repertoire has over 150,000 clones, approximately 72% of them found once; the top ten carry 13%. As input for TCR beta libraries, about 2.2 micrograms of genomic DNA came from cryopreserved PBMCs. The germline CDR1 and CDR2 sequences are LGHNA and YSLEER. The trim removed 1 base at V and 6 bases at J, leaving 11 bases unmatched. This CDR3 is 16 amino acids long. Of note for this clone: The antigen is not known.

This material consisted of PBMCs, taken after 24 months of ibrutinib treatment. The chain has TRBV4-3 and TRBJ2-7; 8 nucleotides agree with TRBD2. This clonotype originated in a human donor with chronic lymphocytic leukemia. CDR3 loop: CASSQGAGTSISEQYF. The CDR3 nucleotides are TGCGCCAGCAGCCAAGGCGCCGGGACTAGTATTTCCGAGCAGTACTTC.